What follows is one T cell receptor (beta chain) and its context. Its specificity is unknown. One junction end does not reproduce the germline sequence, and a read error may be involved. The read halts 3 residues ahead of the CDR3 end, with the missing end drawn from the germline J gene. This same CDR3 is encoded by further DNA sequences in the sample. Per the germline V gene, CDR1 is KGHSH and CDR2 is LQKENI. The CDR3 loop spans 17 amino acids. Assay used: immunoSEQ multiplex PCR; TCRdb lists only in-frame clones, some missing. Across more than 40,000 clones, the top ten clones capture approximately 0.98% of the sample. The record originates from a study of T cells in women clearing cervical HPV infection. Background on the study: Blood came at first lesion visit for cases, post-clearance for controls.

Findings and limits, study-wide: Effector/memory and HPV-specific T cells were not isolated, and association timing is unknown. T-cell numbers per sample were unknown and may explain richness differences.

Sequencing used blood buffy coat. The chain has TRBV18 and TRBJ1-3; D may be TRBD1 (5 bases). The origin of this receptor is a woman between 18 and 70 years old with a cervical HPV16 infection that either progressed to CIN3+ or cleared (not recorded which). The CDR3 bases that were read are TGTGCCAGCTCACCCTCACCGGGGGGTGTCTCTGGAAACACA. Protein sequence: CASSPSPGGVSGNT. The CDR3 as a whole reads CASSPSPGGVSGNTIYF.